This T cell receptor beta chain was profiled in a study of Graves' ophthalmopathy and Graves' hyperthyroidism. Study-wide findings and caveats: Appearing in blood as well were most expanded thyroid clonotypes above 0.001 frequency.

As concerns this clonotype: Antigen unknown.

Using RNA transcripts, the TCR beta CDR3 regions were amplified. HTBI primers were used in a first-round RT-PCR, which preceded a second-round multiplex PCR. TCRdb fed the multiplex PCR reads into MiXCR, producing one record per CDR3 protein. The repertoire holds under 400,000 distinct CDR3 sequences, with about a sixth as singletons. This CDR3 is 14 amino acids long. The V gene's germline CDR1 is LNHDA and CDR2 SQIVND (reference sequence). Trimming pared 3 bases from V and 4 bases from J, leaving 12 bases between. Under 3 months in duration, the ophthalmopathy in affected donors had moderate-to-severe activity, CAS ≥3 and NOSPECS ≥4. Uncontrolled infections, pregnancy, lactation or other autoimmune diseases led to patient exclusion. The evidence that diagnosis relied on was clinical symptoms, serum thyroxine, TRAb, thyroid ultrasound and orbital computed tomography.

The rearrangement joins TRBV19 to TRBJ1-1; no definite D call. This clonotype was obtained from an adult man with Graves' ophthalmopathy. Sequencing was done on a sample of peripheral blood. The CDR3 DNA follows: TGTGCCAGTAGTATTGGGGTTTTTCCCACTGAAGCTTTCTTT. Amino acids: CASSIGVFPTEAFF.